This TCR beta chain was recorded in a study of blood T cells in healthy people across ages. Study-level points and caveats: Estimates drawn from one million T cells were deemed to understate diversity.

For this clonotype: Its antigen remains unknown.

The second PCR ran roughly 6 to 11 cycles with a sample-barcoded 5' primer and J-beta primers. TCRdb reprocessed the 5' RACE reads via MiXCR and lists one record per CDR3 protein. The repertoire consists of some 560,000 distinct CDR3 sequences, with about 26% occurring once and the leading ten covering 3.6%. Donors gave roughly 10 milliliters of peripheral blood apiece. Germline V gives CDR1 LGHDT, CDR2 YNNKEL (reference sequence). V dropped 1 base and J dropped 5; count of bases not matched to a gene: 10. CDR3 length: 16 amino acids. The sample was also linked to a second study, of T cells of mothers and their children.

The chain carries TRBV3-1 and TRBJ2-5; 7 positions agree with TRBD2. Material: blood. The sequence was collected from a boy between 2 and 10 years old in good health. Written as DNA, the CDR3 is TGTGCCAGCAGCCAAGGGGAGGGAAAGGGTATGGAGACCCAGTACTTC. Protein sequence: CASSQGEGKGMETQYF.